One and the same sample provided the 22 T cell receptor beta chains below, sequenced in a study of blood T cell repertoires in COVID-19. Sequencing used immunoSEQ multiplex PCR; TCRdb keeps in-frame clones, though not all of them. This sample carries about 180,000 clones, more than 70% of them seen once, and the ten largest clones take about 20%. Sequenced material: peripheral blood. These receptors were taken from a person aged 70 to 80 with COVID-19, enrolled during active disease.

The rearrangement joins TRBV10-3 to TRBJ1-1; D might be TRBD1 (5 bases). This CDR3 is 14 amino acids long. V was shortened by 9 bases and J by 3 bases, with 17 bases between the two germline ends. From germline, CDR1 is ENHRY and CDR2 SYGVKD. Here the CDR3 reads CAISLGGRDTEAFF. Written as DNA, the CDR3 is TGTGCCATTTCATTGGGGGGGAGGGACACTGAAGCTTTCTTT.

This sequence joins TRBV28 and TRBJ2-3; D may be TRBD2 (5 bases). Germline V gene sequence: CDR1 MDHEN, CDR2 SYDVKM. The CDR3 has 16 residues. V shed 5 bases and J shed 5 bases, with 20 bases lying between them. CDR3 nucleotide sequence: TGTGCCAGCAGTAGTAGTACTAGTGAAAACGAAGATACGCAGTATTTT. Translation gives CASSSSTSENEDTQYF.

The chain employs TRBV7-7 and TRBJ2-2; D remains unclear. Germline CDR1 SSHAT, CDR2 FNYEAQ (reference sequence). V lost 7 bases and J 5 bases, leaving 14 bases between the germline ends. CDR3 length: 14 amino acids. The CDR3 loop reads CASTPFESTGELFF. The CDR3 DNA is TGTGCCAGCACCCCCTTTGAGAGTACCGGGGAGCTGTTTTTT.

This sequence joins TRBV7-7 and TRBJ1-5; maybe TRBD1 (6 bases). Germline V gene sequence: CDR1 SSHAT, CDR2 FNYEAQ (reference sequence). The CDR3 spans 16 residues. Trimming took 6 bases from V and 2 from J, leaving 17 bases between them. CDR3 DNA sequence: TGTGCCAGCAGGAGGGCCAGGGGACGGGGCAATCAGCCCCAGCATTTT. Its translation is CASRRARGRGNQPQHF.

The V call is TRBV19, the J call TRBJ2-2, with TRBD2 matching 9 bases. CDR1 is LNHDA and CDR2 is SQIVND in the germline V gene (reference sequence). J gave up 5 bases and V 11 bases, and 9 bases lay outside the gene matches. This CDR3 is built from 14 residues. In DNA, the CDR3 is TGTGCCTCTCAAAGGACTAGCGTTACCGGGGAGCTGTTTTTT. It encodes CASQRTSVTGELFF.

This chain's CDR3 is CASSSASGVNTGELFF. The CDR3 bases are TGTGCCAGCAGTTCCGCTAGCGGGGTGAACACCGGGGAGCTGTTTTTT. The chain carries TRBV6-6 and TRBJ2-2, with 9 bases identical to TRBD2. Trimming at V came to 4 bases and at J to 1 base, leaving 4 bases not matched to a gene. In germline, CDR1 is MNHNY, CDR2 SVGAGI (reference sequence). The CDR3 loop spans 16 amino acids.

The chain couples TRBV7-2 to TRBJ2-2, with D perhaps TRBD1 (5 bases). This CDR3 is 17 amino acids long. CDR1 is SGHTA, CDR2 FQGNSA, per germline. The V end was cut by 1 base, the J end by 0 bases, with 12 bases between. CDR3 in amino acids: CASSLDMTTANTGELFF. In nucleotides, the CDR3 is TGTGCCAGCAGCTTAGACATGACGACAGCGAACACCGGGGAGCTGTTTTTT. Using reference TRBV7-2 and TRBJ2-2 for the parts outside the CDR3, the full variable domain is GAGVSQSPSNKVTEKGKDVELRCDPISGHTALYWYRQSLGQGLEFLIYFQGNSAPDKSGLPSDRFSAERTGGSVSTLTIQRTQQEDSAVYLCASSLDMTTANTGELFFGEGSRLTVL.

V and J are TRBV3-1 (or the pseudogene TRBV3-2) and TRBJ2-7; 9 bases align to TRBD2. Trimming removed 1 base from V and 2 bases from J; junction bases left unmatched: 0. Germline V gene lookup returns CDR1 LGHDT and CDR2 YNNKEL (reference sequence). The CDR3 spans 14 residues. The CDR3, as DNA: TGTGCCAGCAGCCAAGCTAGCGGGACCTACGAGCAGTACTTC. Translated, it gives CASSQASGTYEQYF.

V usage is TRBV7-2 and J usage is TRBJ2-5; TRBD2 matches at 13 bases. Germline V gene data show CDR1 as SGHTA and CDR2 as FQGNSA. The CDR3 totals 17 residues. Germline trimming cut 5 bases from V and 4 bases from J; bases unmatched to any gene: 10. The CDR3 sequence is CASSPRTSGRMRETQYF. The CDR3 region has the DNA TGTGCCAGCAGCCCCCGGACTAGCGGGAGAATGCGAGAGACCCAGTACTTC.

The V and J genes are TRBV6-5 and TRBJ2-3; 9 bases are a match to TRBD1. The CDR3 runs 13 residues. Germline CDR1 reads MNHEY; CDR2 reads SVGAGI. With V trimmed by 10 bases and J by 2 bases, 4 bases remained unmatched. The CDR3 DNA sequence: TGTGCCACGAGGGACAGGGTCACAGATACGCAGTATTTT. Translated: CATRDRVTDTQYF.

This sequence joins TRBV2 and TRBJ2-2; TRBD1 agrees at 10 bases. Per the germline V gene, CDR1 is SNHLY and CDR2 is FYNNEI. The trim removed 4 bases at V and 6 bases at J, leaving 2 bases unmatched. The CDR3 totals 14 residues. The CDR3 DNA sequence: TGTGCCAGCAGTGGAGGACAGGGGGCCGGGGAGCTGTTTTTT. Translating gives CASSGGQGAGELFF.

This chain connects TRBV12-3 or TRBV12-4 to TRBJ2-5; the match to TRBD2 covers 12 bases. CDR3 size: 13 residues. Trimming cost V 7 bases and J 3 bases; bases outside gene matches: 0. CDR3 DNA sequence: TGTGCCAGCACTAGCGGGGGGGAAGAGACCCAGTACTTC. Protein sequence: CASTSGGEETQYF.

This chain uses TRBV19 with TRBJ1-5; weak D call: TRBD1 (6 bases). The V end lost 3 bases, the J end lost 8 bases, and 11 bases lay between the germline ends. The CDR3 sequence is 13 residues long. Germline CDR1 LNHDA, CDR2 SQIVND (reference sequence). The CDR3 region has the DNA TGTGCCAGTAGTATCAGGGGTGATGAGCCCCAGCATTTT. Amino acids: CASSIRGDEPQHF.

The chain is built from TRBV6-1 and TRBJ1-6, with 7 bases identical to TRBD1. J was trimmed by 10 bases and V by 3 bases; bases with no gene match: 12. The CDR3 extends over 16 amino acids. The germline CDR1 and CDR2 sequences are MNHNS and SASEGT. The CDR3 spells CASSDLQNRGRSPLHF. In DNA form, the CDR3 reads TGTGCCAGCAGTGACCTCCAGAACAGGGGAAGGTCACCCCTCCACTTT.

A single count supports this clone. The chain uses TRBV6-2 or TRBV6-3 and TRBJ1-5, with D perhaps TRBD1 (5 bases). V dropped 6 bases and J dropped 1 base, with 19 bases sitting between them. The CDR3 sequence is 17 residues long. CDR1 and CDR2 (germline): MNHEY, SVGEGT. CDR3 coding DNA: TGTGCCAGCAGCTCGCCCAGGGTTCTGGGAAGCAATCAGCCCCAGCATTTT. Translating it yields CASSSPRVLGSNQPQHF.

The chain links TRBV19 to TRBJ1-5, with 8 bases that match TRBD1. From germline, CDR1 is LNHDA and CDR2 SQIVND (reference sequence). CDR3 length: 17 residues. Trimming at V came to 0 bases and at J to 5 bases, leaving 9 bases not matched to a gene. CDR3 sequence (DNA): TGTGCCAGTAGTATAGATAGTAGGACAGGGATTCATCAGCCCCAGCATTTT. Residues: CASSIDSRTGIHQPQHF.

The chain combines TRBV29-1 with TRBJ1-1, with D maybe TRBD1 (6 bases). V gave up 7 bases and J gave up 0 bases, with 9 bases separating them. This CDR3 has 12 amino acids. Germline assignment: CDR1 SQVTM and CDR2 ANQGSEA. The CDR3 sequence: CSAGQMNTEAFF. CDR3 nucleotides: TGCAGCGCAGGACAGATGAACACTGAAGCTTTCTTT. Variable domain in full (rest from reference TRBV29-1 and TRBJ1-1): SAVISQKPSRDICQRGTSLTIQCQVDSQVTMMFWYRQQPGQSLTLIATANQGSEATYESGFVIDKFPISRPNLTFSTLTVSNMSPEDSSIYLCSAGQMNTEAFFGQGTRLTVV.

This chain links TRBV19 with TRBJ2-5, with 12 positions matching TRBD2. Germline CDR1 LNHDA, CDR2 SQIVND (reference sequence). V shed 4 bases, J shed 2 bases, and the junction held 2 bases outside the gene matches. CDR3 length: 15 residues. CDR3 DNA sequence: TGTGCCAGTAGTACCGGGACTAGCGGGCAAGAGACCCAGTACTTC. This gives the protein CASSTGTSGQETQYF. The complete variable domain, with remaining parts taken from reference TRBV19 and TRBJ2-5, reads DGGITQSPKYLFRKEGQNVTLSCEQNLNHDAMYWYRQDPGQGLRLIYYSQIVNDFQKGDIAEGYSVSREKKESFPLTVTSAQKNPTAFYLCASSTGTSGQETQYFGPGTRLLVL.

The chain has TRBV7-2 and TRBJ2-7; 7 bases fit TRBD1. The germline gives CDR1 SGHTA, CDR2 FQGNSA. After removal of 0 bases from V and 4 bases from J, the junction contained 6 bases not matched to a gene. The CDR3 is made up of 15 amino acids. The CDR3 DNA reads TGTGCCAGCAGCTTAGCGGGGCAGGGGGTTTACGAGCAGTACTTC. This sequence encodes CASSLAGQGVYEQYF.

The chain uses TRBV30 and TRBJ1-2, with a possible D match to TRBD1 (6 bases). Between the trimmed V and J ends, which lost 0 bases and 6 bases, there was a span of 14 bases. This CDR3 is 14 amino acids long. CDR1 and CDR2 from the germline V gene are GTSNPN and SVGIG (reference sequence). The DNA for the CDR3 is TGTGCCTGGAGTGTACCAGGGGCAAGAAATGGCTACACCTTC. This gives the protein CAWSVPGARNGYTF.

The chain joins TRBV2 to TRBJ1-6; 7 bases agree with TRBD1. The CDR3 has 15 amino acids. Germline V gene sequence: CDR1 SNHLY, CDR2 FYNNEI. V was pared by 5 bases and J by 13 bases, with 14 bases of the junction left unmatched. CDR3 sequence: CASSTRDSVMGPLHF. CDR3 nucleotides: TGTGCCAGCAGTACAAGGGACAGCGTCATGGGCCCCCTCCACTTT.

V gene TRBV28 combines with J gene TRBJ1-5; D gene uncertain. There are 15 residues in the CDR3. The V end was cut by 7 bases, the J end by 2 bases, with 15 bases between. CDR1 and CDR2 from the germline V gene are MDHEN and SYDVKM. The CDR3 here is CASTPTGRGNQPQHF. DNA of the CDR3: TGTGCCAGCACCCCCACTGGGAGAGGCAATCAGCCCCAGCATTTT.